The subject of this entry is one T cell receptor (beta chain). RNA totalling roughly 0.45 to 1 ug underwent reverse transcription with random hexamers. TCRdb analysed the immunoSEQ multiplex PCR reads with MiXCR anew, one entry per CDR3 protein. Of roughly 150,000 distinct CDR3 sequences in the sample, about 94% were seen once. The CDR3 loop spans 14 amino acids. Germline V lookup: CDR1 LNHNV, CDR2 YYDKDF (reference sequence). J was trimmed by 5 bases and V by 4 bases; bases with no gene match: 5. This sample was included in a study of CD8 T cells in Susac syndrome. V is TRBV15 and J is TRBJ2-3, with 8 bases fitting TRBD1. Material for sequencing was CD4+ T cells from PBMCs. The sequence came from a human donor with Susac syndrome. The CDR3: CATSKTDRGDTQYF. The CDR3 DNA reads as TGTGCCACCAGCAAAACCGACAGGGGAGATACGCAGTATTTT.